This T cell receptor (beta chain) was sequenced during a study of PD-L1 blockade in urothelial cancer. About the research overall: Males with urothelial cancer arising in the bladder constituted most of the roughly 30 patients.

In this sample, this clone turned up once. V was clipped by 6 bases and J by 2 bases; unmatched bases: 6. CDR1 MDHEN and CDR2 SYDVKM come from the germline V gene. The CDR3 totals 15 residues. Profiled with immunoSEQ multiplex PCR; TCRdb holds only in-frame clones, not every one. The table has 55,000 to 70,000 clones, approximately 86% seen once. This specimen was PBMCs, taken around atezolizumab (anti-PD-L1) treatment. The V gene is TRBV28, the J gene TRBJ2-7, with 11 bases identical to TRBD2. This TCR derives from a man aged 50-59 years with urothelial cancer. CDR3: CASRPLAGGPYEQYF. DNA for the CDR3: TGTGCCAGCAGACCTCTAGCGGGGGGACCCTACGAGCAGTACTTC.